This entry describes one T cell receptor (beta chain). The sample originates from a study of cytomegalovirus exposure and HLA in healthy donors. The ends lost 1 base at V and 7 bases at J; junction bases unmatched: 6. Germline CDR1 LNHNV, CDR2 YYDKDF (reference sequence). This CDR3 has 16 residues. 60 Vbeta and 13 Jbeta primers were used in PCR. Original processing notes: The authors later counted around 80 million unique TCR beta chains, some 10 million of them shared. Method: immunoSEQ multiplex PCR; TCRdb's copy keeps in-frame clones and lacks some. V, J and clone size are taken as reported in that table, and D and trimming were inferred from the DNA itself. The sample holds 120,000 or so clones, about three quarters seen once.

The rearrangement uses TRBV15 and TRBJ2-7; 14 nucleotides align to TRBD2. The TCR comes from a woman aged 40 to 55 in good health and CMV-seronegative. Material: PBMCs. Here the CDR3 DNA reads TGTGCCACCAGCAGAGGGGGGACTAGCGGGAGAGGTGAGCAGTACTTC. It is translated as CATSRGGTSGRGEQYF.